This T cell receptor beta chain emerged from a study of T cell repertoires in cytomegalovirus infection. In the study overall: Indicated by public TCR beta signatures were CMV infection and matching HLA type.

Study outcomes and limitations: Individuals carrying CMV plus the relevant HLA were identified by cumulative frequency of public TCR beta families.

As concerns this clonotype: Its cognate antigen is unknown.

TCRdb passed the reads through MiXCR, listing each CDR3 protein once. The sample lists approximately 200,000 distinct CDR3 sequences; over 20% were seen once. The sequence derives from a human donor in good health (CMV status not recorded). Some clones in this sample may be carry-over from other donors' samples. The sample taken for sequencing was CD8+ T cells from PBMCs.

CDR3 region: CASSDSARNYGYTF. The DNA for the CDR3 is TGTGCCAGCAGTGACTCGGCCAGGAACTATGGCTACACCTTC. The chain carries TRBV25-1 and TRBJ1-2; D ambiguous. Trimming shortened V by 3 bases and J by 2 bases, and 10 bases separated the two germline ends. The CDR3 consists of 14 residues. The germline V gene has CDR1 MGHDK and CDR2 SYGVNS.